The present TCR beta chain was sequenced within a study of identical twins. One entry per CDR3 protein results from TCRdb running MiXCR on the 5' RACE reads. The repertoire holds hundreds of thousands of distinct CDR3 sequences, with around a sixth as singletons. With 4 bases clipped from V and 0 bases from J, the junction kept 8 bases outside the gene matches. The germline V gene encodes CDR1 SGHRS and CDR2 YFSETQ. The CDR3 sequence is 16 residues long. This sample also appeared in a second study, on T cells expressing NK-cell markers.

This sequence was found in a woman in her late teens or twenties in good health. Sequencing input: PBMCs. This chain uses TRBV5-1 with TRBJ2-7; 9 nucleotides match TRBD2. Written as DNA, the CDR3 is TGCGCCAGCAGCAGGACTAGCGCGAGTAGCTCCTACGAGCAGTACTTC. Protein sequence: CASSRTSASSSYEQYF.